Listed below are T cell receptor beta chains from one sample, sequenced in a study of cytomegalovirus exposure and HLA in healthy donors. Profiling relied on immunoSEQ multiplex PCR, and the TCRdb table lists in-frame clones only, not all of them. The repertoire has 140,000 to 150,000 clones, more than 60% of them found once; the top ten carry roughly 1.9%. Sequences were obtained from PBMCs. These receptors all come from a male donor in good health and CMV-seronegative. Both conserved end residues are part of each CDR3. A D gene is named only where the DNA matches it firmly. Size tells how often a clone was seen (once, few, many) or the class of an expanded clone, and some rows leave it out.

j_call clone_size v_call d_call cdr3_nt cdr3_aa
TRBJ2-7 NA TRBV4-3 TRBD2 TGCGCCAGCAGCCAAGGGGTGGGGGGGGCCTACGAGCAGTACTTC CASSQGVGGAYEQYF
TRBJ2-6 few TRBV7-3 TRBD1 TGTGCCAGCAGCGCGGACAGGTCCTCTGGGGCCAACGTCCTGACTTTC CASSADRSSGANVLTF
TRBJ2-7 few TRBV5-1 NA TGCGCCAGCAGCTATGCCGGGACTCGACGAAGCGAGCAGTACTTC CASSYAGTRRSEQYF
TRBJ2-1 NA TRBV5-1 NA TGCGCCAGCAGCTTCGTAGACAGGCTAAGCTCCTACAATGAGCAGTTCTTC CASSFVDRLSSYNEQFF
TRBJ2-7 few TRBV7-9 TRBD1 TGTGCCAGCAGCTCCGACAGGGGGGTTGGGGAGCAGTACTTC CASSSDRGVGEQYF
TRBJ1-1 NA TRBV5-1 NA TGCGCCAGCAGCTTGGACAGGGTTGGGCTCGGTGAAGCTTTCTTT CASSLDRVGLGEAFF
TRBJ2-5 few TRBV5-1 NA TGCGCCAGCAGCTTGGATTCGGGGTTCCCAGAGACCCAGTACTTC CASSLDSGFPETQYF
TRBJ1-5 NA TRBV19 TRBD1 TGTGCCACGACACGGGACAGGAAGTATAGCAATCAGCCCCAGCATTTT CATTRDRKYSNQPQHF
TRBJ1-4 few TRBV21-1 NA TGTGCCAGCAGCAAAGACCCAGGGGCTAATGAAAAACTGTTTTTT CASSKDPGANEKLFF
TRBJ2-3 few TRBV20-1 TRBD1 TGCAGTAGACAGGGGGCAGATACGCAGTATTTT CSRQGADTQYF
TRBJ1-6 NA TRBV4-2 TRBD1 TGTGCCAGCAGCGCACAAAAGACAGGGTACGGGAATTCACCCCTCCACTTT CASSAQKTGYGNSPLHF
TRBJ2-3 NA TRBV14 TRBD1 TGTGCCAGCAGCCTGTGGACAGGGAGCACAGATACGCAGTATTTT CASSLWTGSTDTQYF
TRBJ1-5 NA TRBV4-3 NA TGCGCCAGCAGCCAAGATCTAGTCAGAGGAGATCAGCCCCAGCATTTT CASSQDLVRGDQPQHF
TRBJ2-5 NA TRBV5-1 NA TGCGCCAGCAGCTGGAGACAGACGCAAGAGACCCAGTACTTC CASSWRQTQETQYF
TRBJ2-1 once TRBV4-3 TRBD2 TGCGCCAGCAGCCAAGGCGAAGAAGCGGGGGGATACTACAATGAGCAGTTCTTC CASSQGEEAGGYYNEQFF
TRBJ2-7 NA TRBV2 TRBD1 TGTGCCAGCAGCCAGACCGGGACAGGGGGCTACGAGCAGTACTTC CASSQTGTGGYEQYF
TRBJ1-5 once TRBV30 TRBD1 TGTGCCTGGGACAGGGCCAATCAGCCCCAGCATTTT CAWDRANQPQHF
TRBJ2-7 NA TRBV10-3 NA TGTGCCATCAGTGAGTTAAGGCAGGATAACTACGAGCAGTACTTC CAISELRQDNYEQYF
TRBJ2-7 once TRBV18 TRBD1 TGTGCCAGCTCACCTCTACAGGGGACAGGGGGATACGAGCAGTACTTC CASSPLQGTGGYEQYF
TRBJ2-7 NA TRBV7-9 NA TGTGCCAGCAGCCGATCGGACAGCTACGAGCAGTACTTC CASSRSDSYEQYF
TRBJ1-5 few TRBV6-5 NA TGTGCCAGCAGGCCCCCAGGTCCGAGCAATCAGCCCCAGCATTTT CASRPPGPSNQPQHF
TRBJ2-7 NA TRBV19 TRBD1 TGTGCCAGTAGTATTGGGACAGGGCAATACGAGCAGTACTTC CASSIGTGQYEQYF
TRBJ1-2 NA TRBV27 TRBD1 TGTGCCAGCAGTTTAAGTTTGGGGACAGGGTGGAACTATGGCTACACCTTC CASSLSLGTGWNYGYTF
TRBJ1-1 NA TRBV20-1 NA TGCAGTGCTACAGTGAACACTGAAGCTTTCTTT CSATVNTEAFF
TRBJ1-2 NA TRBV4-1 NA TGCGCCAGCAGCCAAGTCGGGGAGTATGGCTACACCTTC CASSQVGEYGYTF
TRBJ2-7 few TRBV15 NA TGTGCCACCAGCAGTTCCGGGGGACTCTACGAGCAGTACTTC CATSSSGGLYEQYF
TRBJ2-5 NA TRBV4-1 NA TGCGCCAGCAGCCAAGATGGGCAGGTTTTTGGAAAGACCCAGTACTTC CASSQDGQVFGKTQYF
TRBJ1-4 once TRBV7-2 NA TGTGCCAGCAGCTTAGCGCGGGCGGATAATGAAAAACTGTTTTTT CASSLARADNEKLFF
TRBJ2-1 few TRBV6-1 NA TGTGCCAGCAGTGTTATGTCCTACAATGAGCAGTTCTTC CASSVMSYNEQFF
TRBJ1-2 NA TRBV18 NA TGTGCCAGCTCACCACCGCAGGGGTCGGCTAACTATGGCTACACCTTC CASSPPQGSANYGYTF
TRBJ2-7 NA TRBV28 TRBD1 TGTGCCAGCAGCCTACAGGGGTACGAGCAGTACTTC CASSLQGYEQYF
TRBJ2-3 NA TRBV6-5 TRBD2 TGTGCCAGCAGTTCACCTAGCGGGGGATCCACAGATACGCAGTATTTT CASSSPSGGSTDTQYF
TRBJ2-7 few TRBV9 NA TGTGCCAGCAGCGCGCCACCCGGGGACGAGCAGTACTTC CASSAPPGDEQYF
TRBJ2-3 NA TRBV30 TRBD2 TGTGCCTGGAGGTTGGGGGGGGGAGATACGCAGTCTTTT CAWRLGGGDTQSF
TRBJ2-7 NA TRBV7-6 TRBD2 TGTGCCAGCAGCTTGGGGACTAGCGACTACGAGCAGTACTTC CASSLGTSDYEQYF
TRBJ1-2 NA TRBV2 TRBD1 TGTGCCAGCAGTGAACCTCAGGGGGTTGACTATGGCTACACCTTC CASSEPQGVDYGYTF
TRBJ1-4 NA TRBV4-3 NA TGCGCCAGCAGCCGGATGACTTCCGGGACAACTAATGAAAAACTGTTTTTT CASSRMTSGTTNEKLFF
TRBJ1-1 NA TRBV29-1 NA TGCAGCGTTGTTCCGGAGCTGGGGAACACTGAAGCTTTCTTT CSVVPELGNTEAFF
TRBJ1-6 NA TRBV9 TRBD1 TGTGCCAGCAGCGCAAAGGACAGGACAAATTCACCCCTCCACTTT CASSAKDRTNSPLHF
TRBJ1-2 NA TRBV6-1 NA TGTGCCAGCAGTGAAAGGATGAGGGAGAACTATGGCTACACCTTC CASSERMRENYGYTF
TRBJ1-1 NA TRBV6-5 NA TGTGCCAGCAGCCGGACACATTTGAACACTGAAGCTTTCTTT CASSRTHLNTEAFF
TRBJ2-5 few TRBV18 NA TGTGCCAGCTCACCAAGGAGAACTGCAGGGGAAGAGACCCAGTACTTC CASSPRRTAGEETQYF
TRBJ1-6 once TRBV4-2 NA TGTGCCAGCAGCCAAGAGGCGGCCTATGATTCACCCCTCCACTTT CASSQEAAYDSPLHF
TRBJ2-6 NA TRBV2 NA TGTGCCAGCAGTGAAGACAACTCTGGGGCCAACGTCCTGACTTTC CASSEDNSGANVLTF
TRBJ2-5 NA TRBV7-2 NA TGTGCCAGCAGCTTAGCTGGACTATTACAGACCCAGTACTTC CASSLAGLLQTQYF
TRBJ1-6 NA TRBV5-8 NA TGTGCCAGCAGCTTGGAAGGCGGTCCGGGGACCCTCCACTTT CASSLEGGPGTLHF
TRBJ1-2 NA TRBV7-9 NA TGTGCCAGCACTTTATTAGGAGGGAGAGCTAACTATGGCTACACCTTC CASTLLGGRANYGYTF
TRBJ2-3 NA TRBV5-1 NA TGCGCCAGCAGCTTTTTGTCAGGCACAGATACGCAGTATTTT CASSFLSGTDTQYF
TRBJ2-5 NA TRBV2 NA TGTGCCAGCAGTGACAGGGATCCAGAGACCCAGTACTTC CASSDRDPETQYF
TRBJ2-7 NA TRBV19 TRBD2 TGTGCCAGTAGTATTGCGACTAGCGGCTCCTACGAGCAGTACTTC CASSIATSGSYEQYF
TRBJ2-7 few TRBV6-5 TRBD2 TGTGCCAGCAGTCCCGAGGGAGGGGAGCAGTACTTC CASSPEGGEQYF
TRBJ2-6 few TRBV4-1 NA TGCGCCAGCAAGGGACACTCTGGGGCCAACGTCCTGACTTTC CASKGHSGANVLTF